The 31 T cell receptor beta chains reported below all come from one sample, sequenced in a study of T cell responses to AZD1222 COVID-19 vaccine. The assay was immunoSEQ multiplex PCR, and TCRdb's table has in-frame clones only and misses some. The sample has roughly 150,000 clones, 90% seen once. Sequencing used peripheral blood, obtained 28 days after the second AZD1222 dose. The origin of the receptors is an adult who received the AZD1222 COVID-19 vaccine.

The DNA of the CDR3 is TGTGCCAGCAGAACCACAGGTTTGGGGAACACTGAAGCTTTCTTT. This sequence encodes CASRTTGLGNTEAFF. This chain links TRBV6-5 with TRBJ1-1, with a weak D call TRBD1 (5 bases). The CDR3 runs to 15 residues. Germline V gene sequence: CDR1 MNHEY, CDR2 SVGAGI. Deletions cut 6 bases from V and 1 base from J, with 15 bases between.

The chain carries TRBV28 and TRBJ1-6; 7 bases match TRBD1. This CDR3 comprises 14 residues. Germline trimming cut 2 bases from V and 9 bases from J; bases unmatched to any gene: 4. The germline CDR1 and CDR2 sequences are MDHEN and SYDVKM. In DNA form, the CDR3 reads TGTGCCAGCAGTTTAGGGACAGTGGCTTCACCCCTCCACTTT. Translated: CASSLGTVASPLHF.

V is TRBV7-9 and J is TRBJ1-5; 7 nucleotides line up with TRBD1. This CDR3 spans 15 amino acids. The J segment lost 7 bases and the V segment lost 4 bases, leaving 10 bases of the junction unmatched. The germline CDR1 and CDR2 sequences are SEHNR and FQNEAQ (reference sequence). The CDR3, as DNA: TGTGCCAGCAGCTCGTCGGACAGGCAGGGGCAGCCCCAGCATTTT. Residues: CASSSSDRQGQPQHF. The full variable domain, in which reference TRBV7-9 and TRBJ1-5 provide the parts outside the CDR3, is DTGVSQNPRHKITKRGQNVTFRCDPISEHNRLYWYRQTLGQGPEFLTYFQNEAQLEKSRLLSDRFSAERPKGSFSTLEIQRTEQGDSAMYLCASSSSDRQGQPQHFGDGTRLSIL.

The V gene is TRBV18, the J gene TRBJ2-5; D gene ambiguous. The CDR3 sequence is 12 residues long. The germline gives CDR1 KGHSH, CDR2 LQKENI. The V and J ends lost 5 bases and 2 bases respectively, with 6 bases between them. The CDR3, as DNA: TGTGCCAGCTCAACCACACAAGAGACCCAGTACTTC. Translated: CASSTTQETQYF.

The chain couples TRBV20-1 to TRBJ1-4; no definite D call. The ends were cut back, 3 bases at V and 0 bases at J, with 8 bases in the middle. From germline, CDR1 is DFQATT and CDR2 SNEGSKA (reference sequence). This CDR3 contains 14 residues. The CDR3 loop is CSASVSTTNEKLFF. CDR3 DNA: TGCAGTGCTAGTGTGAGCACAACTAATGAAAAACTGTTTTTT.

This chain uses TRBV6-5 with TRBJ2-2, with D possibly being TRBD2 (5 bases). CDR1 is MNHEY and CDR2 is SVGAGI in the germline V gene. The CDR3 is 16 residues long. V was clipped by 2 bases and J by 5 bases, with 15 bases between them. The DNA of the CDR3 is TGTGCCAGCAGTTACGGTTCGGTAGCGCGGACCGGGGAGCTGTTTTTT. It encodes CASSYGSVARTGELFF.

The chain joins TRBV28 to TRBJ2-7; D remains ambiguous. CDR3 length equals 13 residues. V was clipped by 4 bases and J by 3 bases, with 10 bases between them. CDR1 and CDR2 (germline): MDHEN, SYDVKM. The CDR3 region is CASSSVLGYEQYF. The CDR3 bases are TGTGCCAGCAGTTCCGTCCTGGGCTACGAGCAGTACTTC.

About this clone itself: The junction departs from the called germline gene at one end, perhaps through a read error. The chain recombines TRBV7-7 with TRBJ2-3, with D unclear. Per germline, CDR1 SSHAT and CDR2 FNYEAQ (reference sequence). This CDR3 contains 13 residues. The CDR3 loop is CASSLGLADTQYF. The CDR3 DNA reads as TGTGCTAGCAGCTTAGGCCTAGCAGATACGCAGTATTTT.

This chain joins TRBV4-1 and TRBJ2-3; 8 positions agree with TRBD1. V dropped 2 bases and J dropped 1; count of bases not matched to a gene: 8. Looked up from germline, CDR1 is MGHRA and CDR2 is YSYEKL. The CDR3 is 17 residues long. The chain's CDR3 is CASSQWASGQGTDTQYF. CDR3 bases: TGCGCCAGCAGCCAATGGGCGTCGGGACAGGGCACAGATACGCAGTATTTT.

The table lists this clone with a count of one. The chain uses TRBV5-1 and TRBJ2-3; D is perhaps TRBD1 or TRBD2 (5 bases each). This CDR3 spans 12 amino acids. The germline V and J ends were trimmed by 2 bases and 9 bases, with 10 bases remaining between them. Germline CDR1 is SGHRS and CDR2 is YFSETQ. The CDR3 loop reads CASSFEGTTQYF. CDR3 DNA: TGCGCCAGCAGCTTCGAAGGGACGACGCAGTATTTT.

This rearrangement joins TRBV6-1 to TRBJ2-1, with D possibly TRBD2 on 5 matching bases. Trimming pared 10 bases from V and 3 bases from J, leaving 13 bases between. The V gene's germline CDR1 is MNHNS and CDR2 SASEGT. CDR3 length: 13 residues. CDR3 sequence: CAICGSLYNEQFF. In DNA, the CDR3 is TGTGCCATATGCGGGTCACTCTACAATGAGCAGTTCTTC.

The CDR3 DNA reads as TGCGCCAGCAGCCCCCTAGCGGGCATACTCCACGAGCAGTACTTC. This gives the protein CASSPLAGILHEQYF. This sequence joins TRBV4-1 and TRBJ2-7, with 8 bases fitting TRBD2. The CDR3 spans 15 residues. Germline V lookup: CDR1 MGHRA, CDR2 YSYEKL. V was clipped by 4 bases and J by 5 bases; unmatched bases: 10.

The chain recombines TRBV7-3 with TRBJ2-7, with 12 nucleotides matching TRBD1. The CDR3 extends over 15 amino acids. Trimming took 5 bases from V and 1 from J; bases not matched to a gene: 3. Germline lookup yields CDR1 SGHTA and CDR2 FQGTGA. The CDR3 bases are TGTGCCAGCAGCCAGGGACAGGGGGCTTCCTACGAGCAGTACTTC. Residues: CASSQGQGASYEQYF.

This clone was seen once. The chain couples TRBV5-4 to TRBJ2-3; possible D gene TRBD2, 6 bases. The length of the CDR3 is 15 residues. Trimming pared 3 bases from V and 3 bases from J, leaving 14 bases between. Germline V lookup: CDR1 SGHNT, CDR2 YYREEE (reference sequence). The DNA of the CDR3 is TGTGCCAGCAGCTATCCGGGAGTCAGGACAGATACGCAGTATTTT. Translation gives CASSYPGVRTDTQYF.

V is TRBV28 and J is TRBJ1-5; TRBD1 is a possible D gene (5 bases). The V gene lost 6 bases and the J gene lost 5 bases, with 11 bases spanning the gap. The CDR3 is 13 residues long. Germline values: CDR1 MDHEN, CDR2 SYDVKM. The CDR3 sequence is CASSLTVYQPQHF. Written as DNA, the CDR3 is TGTGCCAGCAGCCTGACAGTCTATCAGCCCCAGCATTTT.

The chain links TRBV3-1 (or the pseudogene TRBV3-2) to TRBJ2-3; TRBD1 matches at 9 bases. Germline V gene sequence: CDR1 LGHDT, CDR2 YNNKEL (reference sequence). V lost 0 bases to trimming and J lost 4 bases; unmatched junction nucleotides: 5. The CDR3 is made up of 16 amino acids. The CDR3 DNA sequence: TGTGCCAGCAGCCAAGATGCCTACAGGGGGCCAGATACGCAGTATTTT. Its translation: CASSQDAYRGPDTQYF.

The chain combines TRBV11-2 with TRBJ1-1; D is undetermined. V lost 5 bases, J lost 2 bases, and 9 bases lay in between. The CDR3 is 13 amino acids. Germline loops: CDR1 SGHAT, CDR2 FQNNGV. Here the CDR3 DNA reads TGTGCCAGCAGCCAGCAGGTTAACACTGAAGCTTTCTTT. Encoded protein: CASSQQVNTEAFF.

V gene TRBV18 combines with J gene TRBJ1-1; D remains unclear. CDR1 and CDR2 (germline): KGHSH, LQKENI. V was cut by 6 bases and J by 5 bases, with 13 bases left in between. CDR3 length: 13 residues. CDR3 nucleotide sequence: TGTGCCAGCTCCACCGCCCTTCGGACTGAAGCTTTCTTT. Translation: CASSTALRTEAFF.

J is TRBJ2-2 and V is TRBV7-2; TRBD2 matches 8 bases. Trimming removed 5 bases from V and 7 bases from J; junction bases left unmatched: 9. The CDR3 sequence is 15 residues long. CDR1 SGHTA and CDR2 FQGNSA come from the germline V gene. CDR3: CASSVSGIRDGELFF. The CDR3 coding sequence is TGTGCCAGCAGCGTTAGCGGGATTCGGGACGGGGAGCTGTTTTTT.

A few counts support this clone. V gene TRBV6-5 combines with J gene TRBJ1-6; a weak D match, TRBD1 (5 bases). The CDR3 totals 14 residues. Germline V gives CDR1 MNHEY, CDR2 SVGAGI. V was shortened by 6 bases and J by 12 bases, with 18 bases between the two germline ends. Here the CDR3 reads CASSRADRALPLHF. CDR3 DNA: TGTGCCAGCAGCAGGGCGGACCGGGCCCTACCCCTCCACTTT.

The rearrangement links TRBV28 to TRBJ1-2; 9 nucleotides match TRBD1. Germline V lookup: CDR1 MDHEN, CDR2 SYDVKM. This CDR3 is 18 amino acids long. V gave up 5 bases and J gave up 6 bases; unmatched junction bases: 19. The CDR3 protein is CASSITGGFVGAVDGYTF. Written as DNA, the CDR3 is TGTGCCAGCAGTATTACAGGGGGCTTCGTGGGCGCCGTCGATGGCTACACCTTC.

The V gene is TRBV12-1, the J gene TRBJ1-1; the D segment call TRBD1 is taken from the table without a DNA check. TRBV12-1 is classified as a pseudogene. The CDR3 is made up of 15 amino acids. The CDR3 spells CASSTRTGRNTEAFF. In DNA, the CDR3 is TGTGCCAGCAGCACGCGGACAGGGCGGAACACTGAAGCTTTCTTT.

The CDR3 region is CASSSRGDEKLFF. In DNA, the CDR3 is TGTGCCAGCAGCTCCAGGGGGGACGAAAAACTGTTTTTT. The V gene is TRBV5-4, the J gene TRBJ1-4; TRBD1 agrees at 7 bases. The CDR3 extends over 13 amino acids. Germline assignment: CDR1 SGHNT and CDR2 YYREEE (reference sequence). V was clipped by 3 bases and J by 8 bases; unmatched bases: 4.

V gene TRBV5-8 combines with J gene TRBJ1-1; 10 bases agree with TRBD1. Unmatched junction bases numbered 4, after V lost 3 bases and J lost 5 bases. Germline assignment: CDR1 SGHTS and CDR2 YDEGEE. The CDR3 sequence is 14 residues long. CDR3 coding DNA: TGTGCCAGCAGCTACCGGACAGGGGGAACTGAAGCTTTCTTT. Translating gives CASSYRTGGTEAFF.

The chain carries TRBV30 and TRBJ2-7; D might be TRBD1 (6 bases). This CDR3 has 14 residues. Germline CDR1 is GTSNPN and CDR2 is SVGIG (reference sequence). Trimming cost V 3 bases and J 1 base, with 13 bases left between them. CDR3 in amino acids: CAWRGAGASYEQYF. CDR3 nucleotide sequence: TGTGCCTGGAGAGGGGCAGGGGCATCCTACGAGCAGTACTTC.

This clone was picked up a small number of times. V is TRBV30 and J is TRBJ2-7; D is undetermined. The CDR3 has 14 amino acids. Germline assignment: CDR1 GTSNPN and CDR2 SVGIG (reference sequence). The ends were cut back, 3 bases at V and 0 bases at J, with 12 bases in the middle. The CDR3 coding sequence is TGTGCCTGGAGGTTGTCGGCCCTCTCCTACGAGCAGTACTTC. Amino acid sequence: CAWRLSALSYEQYF.

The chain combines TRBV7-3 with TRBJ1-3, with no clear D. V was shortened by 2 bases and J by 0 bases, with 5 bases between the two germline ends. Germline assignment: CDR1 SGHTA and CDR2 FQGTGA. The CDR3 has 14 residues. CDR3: CASSLGNSGNTIYF. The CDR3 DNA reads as TGTGCCAGCAGCTTAGGCAACTCTGGAAACACCATATATTTT. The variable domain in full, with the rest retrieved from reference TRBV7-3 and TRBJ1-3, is GAGVSQTPSNKVTEKGKYVELRCDPISGHTALYWYRQSLGQGPEFLIYFQGTGAADDSGLPNDRFFAVRPEGSVSTLKIQRTERGDSAVYLCASSLGNSGNTIYFGEGSWLTVV.

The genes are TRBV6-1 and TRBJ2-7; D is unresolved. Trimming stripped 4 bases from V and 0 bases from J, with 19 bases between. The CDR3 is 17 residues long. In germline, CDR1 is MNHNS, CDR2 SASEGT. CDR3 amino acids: CASSVTAFSTSSYEQYF. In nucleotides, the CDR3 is TGTGCCAGCAGTGTAACCGCTTTCTCCACAAGCTCCTACGAGCAGTACTTC.

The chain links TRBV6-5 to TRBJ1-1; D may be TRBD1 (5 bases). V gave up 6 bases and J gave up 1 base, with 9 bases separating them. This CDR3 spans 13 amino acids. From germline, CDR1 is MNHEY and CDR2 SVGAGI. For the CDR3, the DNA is TGTGCCAGCAGCATCAGGGCGAACACTGAAGCTTTCTTT. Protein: CASSIRANTEAFF.

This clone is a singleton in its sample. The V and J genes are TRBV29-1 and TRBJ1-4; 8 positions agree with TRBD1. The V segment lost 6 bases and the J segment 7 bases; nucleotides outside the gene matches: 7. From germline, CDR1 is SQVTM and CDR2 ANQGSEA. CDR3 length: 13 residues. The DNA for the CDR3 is TGCAGCGTCCGACAGGGGTATGGTGAAAAACTGTTTTTT. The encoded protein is CSVRQGYGEKLFF.

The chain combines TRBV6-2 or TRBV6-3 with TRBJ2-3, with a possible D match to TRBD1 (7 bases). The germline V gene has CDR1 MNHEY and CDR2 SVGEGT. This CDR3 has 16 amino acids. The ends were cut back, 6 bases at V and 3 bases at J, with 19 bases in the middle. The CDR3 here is CASSPSRTGGTDTQYF. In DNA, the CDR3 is TGTGCCAGCAGCCCATCCCGGACAGGAGGGACAGATACGCAGTATTTT.